This entry concerns a single TCR beta chain. Germline CDR1 SGHTA, CDR2 FQGNSA. V lost 3 bases to trimming and J lost 2 bases, with 14 bases between them. The CDR3 sequence is 15 residues long. The PCR used 60 Vbeta and 13 Jbeta primers. Using immunoSEQ multiplex PCR, the repertoire was profiled, and TCRdb retains in-frame clones only, with some absent. The sample lists about 94,000 clones, 79% occurring once. The sample is drawn from a study of cytomegalovirus exposure and HLA in healthy donors. The chain joins TRBV7-2 to TRBJ2-7, with a tentative D call TRBD2 (7 bases). This TCR derives from a woman in her 40s in good health and CMV-seronegative. What was sequenced was PBMCs. CDR3 DNA: TGTGCCAGCAGCTTGGGAGGGGGGCCCCCCTACGAGCAGTACTTC. Translation gives CASSLGGGPPYEQYF.